This T cell receptor beta chain was sequenced during a study of T cell repertoires in cytomegalovirus infection. About the research overall: TCR beta signatures that were public indicated CMV infection and matching HLA type.

The CDR3 contains 15 residues. With V trimmed by 6 bases and J by 1 base, 5 bases remained unmatched. The germline V gene encodes CDR1 MDHEN and CDR2 SYDVKM. Each CDR3 protein is one row after TCRdb ran MiXCR on the reads. The sample gives about 530,000 distinct CDR3 sequences, around 27% of which show up once; under 15% is in the top ten. The specimen was PBMCs. The chain employs TRBV28 and TRBJ2-7, with 11 bases aligning to TRBD1. The sequence derives from a human donor in good health (CMV status not recorded). Some clones in this sample may be carry-over from other donors' samples. CDR3 in amino acids: CASSLDRGLSYEQYF. The CDR3 DNA reads as TGTGCCAGCAGCTTGGACAGGGGGCTTTCCTACGAGCAGTACTTC.